This T cell receptor beta chain was captured by sequencing in a study of identical twins. General study points: With abundant cord blood beta clonotypes, insertions were fewer; memory repertoires showed no such pattern.

As concerns this clonotype: Its antigen is not known.

cDNA molecules carried unique molecular identifiers, and template switching added a universal primer site. TCRdb analysed the 5' RACE reads with MiXCR anew, one entry per CDR3 protein. This table has 1.5 million to 2 million distinct CDR3 sequences, under 35% appearing once. The TCR sequence derives from a newborn girl in good health. Source material: cord blood.

DNA of the CDR3: TGTGCCTGGAGCAAAATGGGGGGCACAGATACGCAGTATTTT. This translates into CAWSKMGGTDTQYF. The chain uses TRBV30 and TRBJ2-3, with D possibly being TRBD1 or TRBD2 (5 bases each). Germline assignment: CDR1 GTSNPN and CDR2 SVGIG (reference sequence). With 3 bases removed from V and 1 base from J, the gap between germline ends came to 11 bases. This CDR3 has 14 amino acids. Full variable domain (outside the CDR3, taken from reference TRBV30 and TRBJ2-3): SQTIHQWPATLVQPVGSPLSLECTVEGTSNPNLYWYRQAAGRGLQLLFYSVGIGQISSEVPQNLSASRPQDRQFILSSKKLLLSDSGFYLCAWSKMGGTDTQYFGPGTRLTVL.